These 16 T cell receptor beta chains originate from one sample sequenced in a study of control samples from healthy donors and cancer patients. TCRdb's copy holds only in-frame clones and misses some; the assay was immunoSEQ multiplex PCR. Of 73,000 or so clones in the sample, about 88% were seen once. Input material: blood. Every receptor here comes from a woman between 45 and 65 years old in good health.

The chain recombines TRBV7-8 with TRBJ2-3, with D uncertain. The V and J ends lost 4 bases and 3 bases respectively, with 8 bases between them. The CDR3 is 13 amino acids. Germline V gene data show CDR1 as SGHVS and CDR2 as FQNEAQ. CDR3 residues: CASSWVRTDTQYF. CDR3 bases: TGTGCCAGCAGCTGGGTGCGGACAGATACGCAGTATTTT.

The V call is TRBV27, the J call TRBJ2-7; D is uncertain. This CDR3 is 13 amino acids long. Germline CDR1 MNHEY, CDR2 SMNVEV (reference sequence). V lost 8 bases and J lost 1, with 12 bases in between. The CDR3 reads CASSDGRSYEQYF. CDR3 nucleotides: TGTGCCAGCTCTGACGGCCGTTCCTACGAGCAGTACTTC.

The chain links TRBV5-8 to TRBJ2-1; 7 nucleotides align to TRBD1. CDR1 SGHTS and CDR2 YDEGEE come from the germline V gene. The CDR3 loop spans 15 amino acids. V was clipped by 4 bases and J by 8 bases; unmatched bases: 12. CDR3 in DNA: TGTGCCAGCAGCCTGGGCGCAGGGGGTTGGCATGAGCAGTTCTTC. This translates into CASSLGAGGWHEQFF.

The rearrangement joins TRBV27 to TRBJ1-6; D unclear. Trimming stripped 6 bases from V and 8 bases from J, with 17 bases between. Germline V gene sequence: CDR1 MNHEY, CDR2 SMNVEV (reference sequence). The CDR3 totals 15 residues. CDR3 loop: CASSYGSWGDSPLHF. CDR3 in DNA: TGTGCCAGCAGCTACGGCTCATGGGGTGATTCACCCCTCCACTTT.

The V and J genes are TRBV12-3 or TRBV12-4 and TRBJ1-3; no definite D call. The length of the CDR3 is 11 residues. V was cut by 3 bases and J by 8 bases, with 5 bases left in between. DNA for the CDR3: TGTGCCAGCAGTTTTAGGGACACCATATATTTT. Protein: CASSFRDTIYF.

The chain joins TRBV28 to TRBJ1-5; no clear D. Germline assignment: CDR1 MDHEN and CDR2 SYDVKM. The CDR3 has 12 amino acids. Trimming left V 6 bases short and J 4 bases short, with 7 bases between. The CDR3 sequence is CASRIQNQPQHF. For the CDR3, the DNA is TGTGCCAGCAGGATACAAAATCAGCCCCAGCATTTT. Full variable domain (outside the CDR3, taken from reference TRBV28 and TRBJ1-5): DVKVTQSSRYLVKRTGEKVFLECVQDMDHENMFWYRQDPGLGLRLIYFSYDVKMKEKGDIPEGYSVSREKKERFSLILESASTNQTSMYLCASRIQNQPQHFGDGTRLSIL.

This chain joins TRBV3-1 (or the pseudogene TRBV3-2) and TRBJ1-5; D unresolved. V gave up 1 base and J gave up 2 bases, with 3 bases separating them. This CDR3 is built from 13 residues. CDR1 LGHDT and CDR2 YNNKEL come from the germline V gene (reference sequence). The CDR3 region is CASSQGGNQPQHF. DNA for the CDR3: TGTGCCAGCAGCCAAGGGGGCAATCAGCCCCAGCATTTT.

This chain uses TRBV19 with TRBJ2-1; 7 bases are a match to TRBD2. J was trimmed by 6 bases and V by 5 bases; bases with no gene match: 10. CDR3 size: 15 residues. Germline CDR1 reads LNHDA; CDR2 reads SQIVND (reference sequence). The CDR3 reads CASSQRDLNINEQFF. CDR3 bases: TGTGCCAGTAGTCAGCGGGACCTTAACATCAATGAGCAGTTCTTC.

The chain combines TRBV24-1 with TRBJ2-7, with D perhaps assigned TRBD1 or TRBD2 (5 bases each). The CDR3 totals 15 residues. Trimming left V 3 bases short and J 1 base short, with 12 bases between. CDR1 is KGHDR, CDR2 SFDVKD, per germline. This CDR3 reads CATSDPQGRSYEQYF. The CDR3 bases are TGTGCCACCAGTGATCCGCAGGGACGGTCCTACGAGCAGTACTTC.

V and J are TRBV28 and TRBJ1-5; the D is unclear. The CDR3 consists of 13 residues. Trimming pared 3 bases from V and 5 bases from J, leaving 8 bases between. Germline values: CDR1 MDHEN, CDR2 SYDVKM. Here the CDR3 reads CASSFPTYQPQHF. CDR3 bases: TGTGCCAGCAGTTTTCCGACTTATCAGCCCCAGCATTTT. Variable domain in full (rest from reference TRBV28 and TRBJ1-5): DVKVTQSSRYLVKRTGEKVFLECVQDMDHENMFWYRQDPGLGLRLIYFSYDVKMKEKGDIPEGYSVSREKKERFSLILESASTNQTSMYLCASSFPTYQPQHFGDGTRLSIL.

This clone was detected only a few times. The chain joins TRBV5-5 to TRBJ1-2; the D gene is possibly TRBD1 (5 bases). The V end was cut by 4 bases, the J end by 2 bases, with 27 bases between. The CDR3 is 19 amino acids. The germline V gene encodes CDR1 SGHKS and CDR2 YYEKEE (reference sequence). The CDR3 is CASSADQPGRFLMNYGYTF. The CDR3 DNA reads TGTGCCAGCAGCGCCGACCAACCGGGACGGTTTCTTATGAACTATGGCTACACCTTC.

The chain couples TRBV6-5 to TRBJ2-7; D uncertain. CDR3 length: 16 residues. Per germline, CDR1 MNHEY and CDR2 SVGAGI. Trimming took off 2 bases at V and 5 bases at J, with 19 bases between the two ends. This CDR3 reads CASSYLPLGKSNEQYF. The CDR3, as DNA: TGTGCCAGCAGTTACCTCCCGTTGGGGAAGAGTAACGAGCAGTACTTC.

The DNA for the CDR3 is TGTGCCAGCTCACCCGCTCTAGGAGAGACCCAGTACTTC. Protein: CASSPALGETQYF. The gene calls are TRBV18 and TRBJ2-5; D is ambiguous. CDR3 size: 13 residues. V dropped 3 bases and J dropped 4 bases, with 9 bases sitting between them. Germline assignment: CDR1 KGHSH and CDR2 LQKENI.

The chain links TRBV5-1 to TRBJ1-1; D unresolved. The germline V and J ends were trimmed by 4 bases and 5 bases, with 24 bases remaining between them. The CDR3 runs to 17 residues. In germline, CDR1 is SGHRS, CDR2 YFSETQ. The CDR3 reads CASSHRPGPSRRTEAFF. Written as DNA, the CDR3 is TGCGCCAGCAGCCATAGACCGGGTCCATCTCGGAGGACTGAAGCTTTCTTT.

The chain has TRBV27 and TRBJ1-6; D remains ambiguous. The CDR3 is 14 residues long. In germline, CDR1 is MNHEY, CDR2 SMNVEV (reference sequence). The V gene lost 6 bases and the J gene lost 6 bases, with 12 bases spanning the gap. CDR3 region: CASRPYLINSPLHF. The CDR3 coding sequence is TGTGCCAGCAGACCCTACCTTATTAATTCACCCCTCCACTTT.

J is TRBJ2-3 and V is TRBV2, with 7 bases identical to TRBD2. Germline assignment: CDR1 SNHLY and CDR2 FYNNEI. The CDR3 totals 15 residues. The J segment lost 3 bases and the V segment lost 1 base, leaving 4 bases of the junction unmatched. CDR3 protein: CASSEDGRETDTQYF. In DNA, the CDR3 is TGTGCCAGCAGTGAAGATGGGCGGGAGACAGATACGCAGTATTTT.